These 15 T cell receptor beta chains came from one sample sequenced in a study of T cells in narcolepsy. Method: immunoSEQ multiplex PCR; TCRdb's copy keeps in-frame clones and lacks some. The sample yields about 30,000 clones, roughly 80% seen once. Sample: CD45RA- memory CD4+ T cells from PBMCs. The receptor set was obtained from a human donor with narcolepsy.

The rearrangement links TRBV10-1 to TRBJ1-2; TRBD1 matches 9 bases. V was pared by 3 bases and J by 4 bases, with 0 bases of the junction left unmatched. The CDR3 loop spans 13 amino acids. CDR1 and CDR2 (germline): WNHNN, SYGVQD (reference sequence). This CDR3 is CASSEQGAYGYTF. CDR3 DNA sequence: TGCGCCAGCAGTGAACAGGGGGCCTATGGCTACACCTTC.

The table lists this clone with a count of one. This sequence joins TRBV13 and TRBJ2-1; tentative D call: TRBD2 (6 bases). Germline V lookup: CDR1 PRHDT, CDR2 FYEKMQ (reference sequence). This CDR3 region has 16 residues. Trimming took off 1 base at V and 9 bases at J, with 19 bases between the two ends. Here the CDR3 reads CASSLDGGVWMGEQFF. The CDR3 DNA reads as TGTGCCAGCAGCTTAGACGGGGGAGTGTGGATGGGTGAGCAGTTCTTC.

This clone was detected only once. The V gene is TRBV9, the J gene TRBJ2-4; D unresolved. Trimming took off 0 bases at V and 9 bases at J, with 13 bases between the two ends. CDR3 length equals 14 residues. Germline CDR1 is SGDLS and CDR2 is YYNGEE. CDR3 DNA: TGTGCCAGCAGCGTAGATAGTAGCACCCCCATTCAGTACTTC. Its translation is CASSVDSSTPIQYF.

The chain has TRBV27 and TRBJ2-4, with D perhaps matching TRBD2 (5 bases). V was pared by 6 bases and J by 8 bases, with 17 bases between. The CDR3 contains 14 residues. Germline lookup yields CDR1 MNHEY and CDR2 SMNVEV (reference sequence). CDR3: CASSLTPFGDIQYF. In DNA, the CDR3 is TGTGCCAGCAGCCTTACCCCCTTCGGGGACATTCAGTACTTC.

The chain has TRBV5-1 and TRBJ2-1; 11 positions agree with TRBD1. Germline CDR1 SGHRS, CDR2 YFSETQ. Trimming took 4 bases from V and 9 from J; bases not matched to a gene: 6. The CDR3 is 14 amino acids. CDR3 DNA: TGCGCCAGCAGCATAGGACAGGGGGCGGGTGAGCAGTTCTTC. Translation: CASSIGQGAGEQFF.

The rearrangement links TRBV5-5 to TRBJ1-1; D gene ambiguous. Per germline, CDR1 SGHKS and CDR2 YYEKEE (reference sequence). The CDR3 contains 12 residues. V was clipped by 0 bases and J by 4 bases, with 4 bases between them. The CDR3 sequence is CASSLVTTEAFF. The CDR3 nucleotides read TGTGCCAGCAGCTTGGTAACCACTGAAGCTTTCTTT.

This rearrangement joins TRBV4-1 to TRBJ1-2, with 8 bases aligning to TRBD1. CDR1 and CDR2 from the germline V gene are MGHRA and YSYEKL. The V gene end was trimmed by 3 bases and the J gene end by 7 bases; junction bases not matched to a gene: 16. The CDR3 totals 17 residues. Written as DNA, the CDR3 is TGCGCCAGCAGCCATAGTTCGGTCCTGAGACAGGGGTCTGGCTACACCTTC. Encoded protein: CASSHSSVLRQGSGYTF.

The J gene is TRBJ2-7, the V gene TRBV9; 9 bases agree with TRBD1. From germline, CDR1 is SGDLS and CDR2 YYNGEE. J gave up 4 bases and V 3 bases, and 2 bases lay outside the gene matches. The CDR3 spans 13 residues. The CDR3 DNA sequence: TGTGCCAGCAGCGGGGGACAGGGTTACGAGCAGTACTTC. Translated, it gives CASSGGQGYEQYF.

This chain joins TRBV2 and TRBJ2-7, with 8 bases matching TRBD1. Germline CDR1 SNHLY, CDR2 FYNNEI. The J segment lost 5 bases and the V segment lost 6 bases, leaving 9 bases of the junction unmatched. The CDR3 spans 14 residues. In DNA, the CDR3 is TGTGCCAGCAGGGGGACAGGAGGCTATAACGAGCAGTACTTC. Encoded protein: CASRGTGGYNEQYF.

The chain is built from TRBV7-8 and TRBJ1-3; TRBD1 might be the D (5 bases). Between the trimmed V and J ends, which lost 3 bases and 8 bases, there was a span of 14 bases. This CDR3 spans 14 amino acids. The V gene's germline CDR1 is SGHVS and CDR2 FQNEAQ. The CDR3 sequence is CASSFGGTGDTIYF. As DNA, the CDR3 is TGTGCCAGCAGCTTTGGGGGGACGGGAGACACCATATATTTT. The variable domain in full, with the rest retrieved from reference TRBV7-8 and TRBJ1-3, is GAGVSQSPRYKVAKRGQDVALRCDPISGHVSLFWYQQALGQGPEFLTYFQNEAQLDKSGLPSDRFFAERPEGSVSTLKIQRTQQEDSAVYLCASSFGGTGDTIYFGEGSWLTVV.

This clone was counted only a few times. The chain uses TRBV5-1 and TRBJ2-5; 11 positions match TRBD1. Looked up from germline, CDR1 is SGHRS and CDR2 is YFSETQ. The CDR3 consists of 18 residues. The V segment lost 5 bases and the J segment 4 bases; nucleotides outside the gene matches: 16. The CDR3 region has the DNA TGCGCCAGCAGTTGGACCCCCACCGGACAGGGGGCAGGAGAGACCCAGTACTTC. It encodes CASSWTPTGQGAGETQYF. The whole variable domain, filled in from reference TRBV5-1 and TRBJ2-5, reads KAGVTQTPRYLIKTRGQQVTLSCSPISGHRSVSWYQQTPGQGLQFLFEYFSETQRNKGNFPGRFSGRQFSNSRSEMNVSTLELGDSALYLCASSWTPTGQGAGETQYFGPGTRLLVL.

The V and J genes are TRBV5-4 and TRBJ1-4; D unresolved. Per germline, CDR1 SGHNT and CDR2 YYREEE (reference sequence). The CDR3 length is 14 residues. The ends were cut back, 2 bases at V and 7 bases at J, with 12 bases in the middle. The CDR3 is CASSFATFGEKLFF. CDR3 nucleotide sequence: TGTGCCAGCAGCTTTGCGACGTTCGGTGAAAAACTGTTTTTT.

The chain joins TRBV15 to TRBJ1-3, with D unclear. Germline CDR1 reads LNHNV; CDR2 reads YYDKDF (reference sequence). V was clipped by 0 bases and J by 2 bases, with 8 bases between them. The CDR3 contains 15 residues. CDR3 bases: TGTGCCACCAGCAGAGATTCGGCAGCTGGAAACACCATATATTTT. It encodes CATSRDSAAGNTIYF.

A remark on this clone: Within the sample, other DNA sequences also encode this same CDR3. J is TRBJ2-2 and V is TRBV13, with a tentative D call TRBD1 (7 bases). The CDR3 totals 19 residues. V was clipped by 5 bases and J by 1 base, with 23 bases between them. The germline V gene has CDR1 PRHDT and CDR2 FYEKMQ (reference sequence). The chain's CDR3 is CASSGGEERGRWNTGELFF. The CDR3 DNA follows: TGTGCCAGCAGCGGAGGGGAGGAGAGGGGGCGGTGGAACACCGGGGAGCTGTTTTTT.

This chain links TRBV6-1 with TRBJ2-7; TRBD1 agrees at 7 bases. The V gene's germline CDR1 is MNHNS and CDR2 SASEGT. CDR3 length: 14 amino acids. The V and J ends lost 5 bases and 2 bases, in that order; junction bases with no gene match: 6. CDR3 sequence: CASSWRQGPYEQYF. CDR3 sequence (DNA): TGTGCCAGCAGTTGGAGACAGGGACCCTACGAGCAGTACTTC.